The 24 T cell receptor beta chains in this list originate from one sample, sequenced in a study of shared T cell receptors in the human thymus. Data came from immunoSEQ multiplex PCR; TCRdb stores just in-frame clones and leaves some out. In the table there are some 700,000 clones, 80% to 90% of which are singletons. The sample also formed part of further work on human thymus T cells.

Sequenced material: thymocytes. All receptors come from a girl younger than two with a congenital heart defect.

The rearrangement joins TRBV9 to TRBJ1-2; D possibly corresponds to TRBD1 (6 bases). The CDR3 is made up of 16 amino acids. The ends were cut back, 0 bases at V and 3 bases at J, with 15 bases in the middle. Germline CDR1 reads SGDLS; CDR2 reads YYNGEE. Written as DNA, the CDR3 is TGTGCCAGCAGCGTAGAGGGGCAGGGGCGCCACTATGGCTACACCTTC. The encoded protein is CASSVEGQGRHYGYTF. Combining the CDR3 with reference TRBV9 and TRBJ1-2 gives the whole variable domain DSGVTQTPKHLITATGQRVTLRCSPRSGDLSVYWYQQSLDQGLQFLIQYYNGEERAKGNILERFSAQQFPDLHSELNLSSLELGDSALYFCASSVEGQGRHYGYTFGSGTRLTVV.

This chain connects TRBV11-2 to TRBJ2-3, with TRBD1 identical over 9 bases. This CDR3 spans 17 amino acids. The germline CDR1 and CDR2 sequences are SGHAT and FQNNGV. The J segment lost 11 bases and the V segment lost 5 bases, leaving 20 bases of the junction unmatched. As DNA, the CDR3 is TGTGCCAGCAGCCCAGGGGGGACAGGGAACGACCTCGAGGGGCAGTATTTT. Encoded protein: CASSPGGTGNDLEGQYF.

The chain combines TRBV6-6 with TRBJ1-3; D might be TRBD1 (5 bases). Per the germline V gene, CDR1 is MNHNY and CDR2 is SVGAGI (reference sequence). The V end lost 5 bases, the J end lost 8 bases, and 10 bases lay between the germline ends. CDR3 size: 12 residues. The chain's CDR3 is CASSGRGYTIYF. In DNA, the CDR3 is TGTGCCAGCAGTGGGAGGGGTTACACCATATATTTT.

The chain employs TRBV11-2 and TRBJ2-3; D is unclear. V lost 0 bases to trimming and J lost 6 bases, with 7 bases between them. Germline V gives CDR1 SGHAT, CDR2 FQNNGV. The CDR3 is 13 amino acids. CDR3 DNA: TGTGCCAGCAGCTTAGATCCCCAGGATACGCAGTATTTT. It encodes CASSLDPQDTQYF.

V gene TRBV28 combines with J gene TRBJ1-4; 9 bases line up with TRBD1. Germline CDR1 MDHEN, CDR2 SYDVKM. V dropped 5 bases and J dropped 8; count of bases not matched to a gene: 12. The CDR3 runs 16 residues. The CDR3 DNA follows: TGTGCCAGCAGTGTTCTACAGGGGGCGCGCCGAGAAAAACTGTTTTTT. Translating it yields CASSVLQGARREKLFF. The full variable domain, in which reference TRBV28 and TRBJ1-4 provide the parts outside the CDR3, is DVKVTQSSRYLVKRTGEKVFLECVQDMDHENMFWYRQDPGLGLRLIYFSYDVKMKEKGDIPEGYSVSREKKERFSLILESASTNQTSMYLCASSVLQGARREKLFFGSGTQLSVL.

This clone was observed once. This sequence joins TRBV7-9 and TRBJ2-7, with TRBD2 identical over 8 bases. The CDR3 spans 14 residues. Germline assignment: CDR1 SEHNR and CDR2 FQNEAQ (reference sequence). Trimming cost V 6 bases and J 4 bases; bases outside gene matches: 8. CDR3 sequence reads: CASSLPGGVYEQYF. The CDR3 coding sequence is TGTGCCAGCAGTCTCCCGGGGGGGGTTTACGAGCAGTACTTC.

The chain links TRBV7-9 to TRBJ1-2; D remains unclear. Trimming shortened V by 2 bases and J by 6 bases, and 22 bases separated the two germline ends. The CDR3 is made up of 17 amino acids. CDR1 is SEHNR and CDR2 is FQNEAQ in the germline V gene (reference sequence). In DNA form, the CDR3 reads TGTGCCAGCAGCTTACGTCTTCCAGCCCGGGTGAGGAATGGCTACACCTTC. This translates into CASSLRLPARVRNGYTF.

V and J are TRBV2 and TRBJ1-2, with unresolved D. The CDR3 runs 15 residues. Trimming pared 2 bases from V and 2 bases from J, leaving 12 bases between. Per germline, CDR1 SNHLY and CDR2 FYNNEI. CDR3 region: CASSEPGNQNYGYTF. CDR3 coding DNA: TGTGCCAGCAGTGAACCAGGTAATCAGAACTATGGCTACACCTTC.

The chain joins TRBV6-5 to TRBJ1-5, with D tentatively TRBD1 (5 bases). Trimming removed 11 bases at V and 0 bases at J, with 14 bases between. CDR1 MNHEY and CDR2 SVGAGI come from the germline V gene. This CDR3 contains 14 residues. CDR3 loop: CAVHRKLSNQPQHF. The CDR3 DNA reads as TGTGCCGTCCACAGGAAGCTTAGCAATCAGCCCCAGCATTTT.

V and J are TRBV6-5 and TRBJ2-5, with a tentative D call TRBD1 (6 bases). The end of the DNA fits TRBJ2-7 better, so the J call may be wrong. Germline V CDR1 and CDR2: MNHEY, SVGAGI. The CDR3 has 16 residues. CDR3 in DNA: TGTGCCAGCAGTTACTCGAAGGGGGTATTGGGCTACGAGCAGTACTTC. This encodes CASSYSKGVLGYEQYF.

This rearrangement joins TRBV2 to TRBJ1-4; D remains unclear. CDR1 is SNHLY and CDR2 is FYNNEI in the germline V gene. V was clipped by 4 bases and J by 0 bases, with 6 bases between them. The CDR3 contains 14 residues. The CDR3 DNA reads as TGTGCCAGCAGTGGAGAGACAACTAATGAAAAACTGTTTTTT. Translated, it gives CASSGETTNEKLFF.

The rearrangement uses TRBV18 and TRBJ1-1; 9 bases are a match to TRBD1. Unmatched junction bases numbered 12, after V lost 6 bases and J lost 1 base. Germline CDR1 reads KGHSH; CDR2 reads LQKENI. The CDR3 is 17 amino acids. The CDR3 sequence: CASSPVTGGRGNTEAFF. CDR3 nucleotides: TGTGCCAGCTCCCCTGTGACAGGGGGTAGGGGGAACACTGAAGCTTTCTTT.

The chain employs TRBV6-1 and TRBJ1-1; a possible D gene is TRBD1 (5 bases). The CDR3 has 14 residues. Germline CDR1 reads MNHNS; CDR2 reads SASEGT. V lost 1 base to trimming and J lost 0 bases, with 6 bases between them. In DNA form, the CDR3 reads TGTGCCAGCAGTGAAGAGGGGATGAACACTGAAGCTTTCTTT. This sequence encodes CASSEEGMNTEAFF.

J is TRBJ1-5 and V is TRBV10-3, with D tentatively TRBD1 (6 bases). Germline V gene sequence: CDR1 ENHRY, CDR2 SYGVKD. Between the trimmed V and J ends, which lost 5 bases and 7 bases, there was a span of 18 bases. CDR3 length equals 15 residues. The DNA for the CDR3 is TGTGCCATCAGTAACCTTCCGGGACAATCACAGCCCCAGCATTTT. It specifies CAISNLPGQSQPQHF.

With regard to this clone: Other DNA sequences from this sample encode an identical CDR3 as well. This chain joins TRBV4-1 and TRBJ1-6; maybe TRBD1 (6 bases). V gave up 2 bases and J gave up 5 bases, with 22 bases separating them. Germline values: CDR1 MGHRA, CDR2 YSYEKL. This CDR3 comprises 19 residues. CDR3 amino acids: CASSQYRDNEWTDNSPLHF. The CDR3 nucleotides read TGCGCCAGCAGCCAATACCGGGACAACGAATGGACCGATAATTCACCCCTCCACTTT.

The J gene is TRBJ1-4, the V gene TRBV18, with 7 bases fitting TRBD1. The trim removed 2 bases at V and 1 base at J, leaving 1 base unmatched. CDR3 length: 15 amino acids. Germline CDR1 is KGHSH and CDR2 is LQKENI. The CDR3 spells CASSPRDRTNEKLFF. CDR3 sequence (DNA): TGTGCCAGCTCACCAAGGGACAGAACTAATGAAAAACTGTTTTTT.

The chain couples TRBV6-1 to TRBJ1-4; 8 bases line up with TRBD1. The junction had 9 bases not matched to a gene; V was cut back by 7 bases and J by 8 bases. The CDR3 runs 14 residues. Germline lookup yields CDR1 MNHNS and CDR2 SASEGT. CDR3 amino acids: CASTRGDRKEKLFF. The CDR3 DNA follows: TGTGCCAGCACCAGAGGGGACAGGAAGGAAAAACTGTTTTTT.

The chain combines TRBV10-3 with TRBJ2-3, with D possibly TRBD2 on 7 matching bases. Trimming removed 2 bases from V and 2 bases from J, with 14 bases in between. The germline CDR1 and CDR2 sequences are ENHRY and SYGVKD. The CDR3 runs 16 residues. This CDR3 reads CAISEKEGGTTDTQYF. The CDR3, as DNA: TGTGCCATCAGTGAGAAGGAGGGGGGGACCACAGATACGCAGTATTTT.

J is TRBJ1-1 and V is TRBV5-6; possibly TRBD1 for D (6 bases). The CDR3 extends over 18 amino acids. V was shortened by 3 bases and J by 1 base, with 22 bases between the two germline ends. CDR1 is SGHDT, CDR2 YYEEEE, per germline. As DNA, the CDR3 is TGTGCCAGCAGCTGCACCCTCACTATACAGGGAGAGAACACTGAAGCTTTCTTT. Translated: CASSCTLTIQGENTEAFF.

The gene calls are TRBV2 and TRBJ1-1; 9 bases line up with TRBD1. CDR1 SNHLY and CDR2 FYNNEI come from the germline V gene. V shed 6 bases, J shed 4 bases, and the junction held 15 bases outside the gene matches. This CDR3 contains 17 residues. The CDR3 sequence is CASRGDRAPFKGTEAFF. CDR3 DNA sequence: TGTGCCAGCAGGGGGGACAGGGCGCCTTTTAAGGGCACTGAAGCTTTCTTT.

The J gene is TRBJ1-5, the V gene TRBV11-2, with D unclear. This CDR3 region has 16 residues. V dropped 2 bases and J dropped 0 bases, with 11 bases sitting between them. The germline CDR1 and CDR2 sequences are SGHAT and FQNNGV. The CDR3 protein is CASSLRTEDSNQPQHF. As DNA, the CDR3 is TGTGCCAGCAGCTTACGCACAGAAGATAGCAATCAGCCCCAGCATTTT.

Only one count was recorded for this clone. The rearrangement uses TRBV29-1 and TRBJ2-7, with D possibly TRBD1 on 6 matching bases. This CDR3 has 15 amino acids. V dropped 7 bases and J dropped 7 bases, with 26 bases sitting between them. The germline V gene has CDR1 SQVTM and CDR2 ANQGSEA. The CDR3 region is CSGWGPAGLTGEQYF. DNA of the CDR3: TGCAGCGGGTGGGGGCCGGCAGGCCTGACGGGGGAGCAGTACTTC.

The chain links TRBV29-1 to TRBJ2-1; 7 bases fit TRBD2. The CDR3 is made up of 19 amino acids. Germline-derived CDR1 and CDR2 are SQVTM and ANQGSEA. V was clipped by 4 bases and J by 0 bases; unmatched bases: 18. The CDR3 DNA is TGCAGCGTTGCCGCCGTGGAGCGGGGCTACTACCTCTCCTACAATGAGCAGTTCTTC. Its protein is CSVAAVERGYYLSYNEQFF.

This clone occurred once. This chain uses TRBV5-1 with TRBJ1-1, with 7 positions matching TRBD1. This CDR3 is 15 amino acids long. The germline CDR1 and CDR2 sequences are SGHRS and YFSETQ. V dropped 2 bases and J dropped 5; count of bases not matched to a gene: 9. The CDR3 reads CASSFETGSRTEAFF. CDR3 DNA: TGCGCCAGCAGCTTTGAGACAGGGTCCCGTACTGAAGCTTTCTTT.